Detailed here is one TCR beta chain. What it recognizes is unknown. The source of the sample is a study of cytomegalovirus exposure and HLA in healthy donors. Study-wide findings and caveats: TRBV6-2, TRBV6-3 and other indistinguishable V segments were excluded. Being productive about 87% or about 30% of the time was typical of most TCR beta V segments in an earlier analysis. Investigators reported over 150 TCR beta chains as tied to cytomegalovirus. The sole available immune exposure information was CMV serostatus.

Germline values: CDR1 WSHSY, CDR2 SAAADI. V shed 10 bases and J shed 8 bases, with 20 bases lying between them. CDR3 size: 14 residues. The PCR used 60 Vbeta and 13 Jbeta primers. Profiled with immunoSEQ multiplex PCR; TCRdb holds only in-frame clones, not every one. The table shows about 110,000 clones, with around 86% occurring only once. The receptor comes from a woman in her thirties in good health and CMV-seronegative. Sequencing used PBMCs. This chain connects TRBV10-2 to TRBJ1-4; D not certain. As DNA, the CDR3 is TGCGCCACCTCGCCTGCCGCCCCGGTGGAAAAACTGTTTTTT. This encodes CATSPAAPVEKLFF.